These 5 T cell receptor beta chains share one sample of origin, sequenced in a study of T cell repertoires in cytomegalovirus infection. Each CDR3 protein is one row after TCRdb ran MiXCR on the reads. The sample holds around 77,000 distinct CDR3 sequences, roughly 20% seen once. No antigen is known for these receptors. The material was CD8+ T cells from cultured PBMCs, obtained from culture after CMV antigen stimulation. The receptors shown here come from a human donor in good health (CMV status not recorded). Some clones in this sample may be carry-over from other donors' samples.

This chain connects TRBV7-9 to TRBJ1-1; TRBD1 might be the D (6 bases). CDR3 length: 12 amino acids. Trimming removed 6 bases at V and 1 base at J, with 6 bases between. Germline CDR1 and CDR2: SEHNR and FQNEAQ (reference sequence). CDR3 in amino acids: CASRGGNTEAFF. The CDR3 DNA sequence: TGTGCCAGCAGAGGGGGGAACACTGAAGCTTTCTTT.

The chain uses TRBV4-1 and TRBJ2-7; 11 bases match TRBD1. Germline CDR1 and CDR2: MGHRA and YSYEKL. V trimming: 3 bases; J trimming: 4 bases; junction bases outside the gene matches: 5. This CDR3 region has 15 residues. The chain's CDR3 is CASSQLGTGGYEQYF. CDR3 nucleotide sequence: TGCGCCAGCAGCCAGCTCGGGACAGGGGGGTACGAGCAGTACTTC.

This clonotype was detected a few times. V usage is TRBV27 and J usage is TRBJ1-1, with D unclear. CDR3 size: 15 residues. V was trimmed by 5 bases and J by 11 bases, leaving 24 bases between them. Looked up from germline, CDR1 is MNHEY and CDR2 is SMNVEV (reference sequence). In DNA form, the CDR3 reads TGTGCCAGCAGTGAAACGCCCGGAGCCCCTGAGACGGCTTTCTTT. Residues: CASSETPGAPETAFF.

In its sample, this clonotype was seen a few times. V and J are TRBV2 and TRBJ1-4; tentatively, D is TRBD1 (5 bases). V gave up 7 bases and J gave up 5 bases, with 11 bases separating them. The CDR3 totals 13 residues. CDR1 SNHLY and CDR2 FYNNEI come from the germline V gene. This CDR3 is CASISGGNEKLFF. The CDR3 DNA sequence: TGTGCCAGCATCTCGGGGGGAAATGAAAAACTGTTTTTT.

The chain has TRBV7-2 and TRBJ1-5; possible D gene TRBD1, 6 bases. Germline CDR1 and CDR2: SGHTA and FQGNSA. CDR3 length: 14 residues. Between the trimmed V and J ends, which lost 5 bases and 6 bases, there was a span of 14 bases. CDR3 DNA sequence: TGTGCCAGCAGCATATACAGGGATCGTCAGCCCCAGCATTTT. Protein sequence: CASSIYRDRQPQHF.